This T cell receptor (beta chain) derives from a study of T cell responses to AZD1222 COVID-19 vaccine. General study results and limits: Clonal diversity may have been underestimated, and the donors were mostly white British, with more females than males. Spike-specific TCR breadth and depth were elevated following two AZD1222 doses. Epitopes outside B.1.351 and B.1.1.7 mutated regions reportedly drew nearly half of spike TCRs. There were vaccine-associated CD4 TCRs across spike, dominant at 160-218 and 743-854.

Regarding this clone: The antigen is unknown.

Germline V lookup: CDR1 MNHEY, CDR2 SMNVEV (reference sequence). This CDR3 comprises 15 residues. V lost 6 bases to trimming and J lost 4 bases; unmatched junction nucleotides: 11. Sequencing was performed with immunoSEQ multiplex PCR; in TCRdb, only in-frame clones are kept and a portion is missing. Altogether some 170,000 clones are present, 85% to 90% being singletons, with the ten largest covering 4.3%. V gene TRBV27 combines with J gene TRBJ1-2; 7 bases map to TRBD1. This sequence was found in an adult who received the MenACWY meningococcal vaccine as a control. Specimen: peripheral blood, collected 28 days after the second dose of the MenACWY control vaccine. This CDR3 reads CASSPLTDRSYGYTF. The CDR3 coding sequence is TGTGCCAGCAGCCCTTTGACGGACAGGAGCTATGGCTACACCTTC.